The entry below gives a single T cell receptor (beta chain) sequence along with its context. What it recognizes is unknown. PCR primers comprised 60 Vbeta and 13 Jbeta primers. The table came from immunoSEQ multiplex PCR; TCRdb's copy has only in-frame clones and leaves some out. The sample includes 100,000 to 150,000 clones, approximately 80% of them seen just once. This specimen belongs to a study of cytomegalovirus exposure and HLA in healthy donors. Study-level findings and limits: Cytomegalovirus-associated TCR beta chains were listed, numbering 164. There were several of the most significant clusters that appeared linked to common viral pathogens in a later analysis. Compared with the roughly 700-donor mean, an Asian-associated ancestry cluster reportedly had fewer N-insertions, according to a later analysis. In a later analysis, across HLA loci, associated TCR counts were highest for DRB1, lowest for HLA-C.

The germline gives CDR1 MDHEN, CDR2 SYDVKM. V lost 2 bases to trimming and J lost 7 bases; unmatched junction nucleotides: 5. The CDR3 loop spans 14 amino acids. The sequence was collected from a man aged 18-30 years in good health and CMV-seronegative. What was sequenced was PBMCs. The gene calls are TRBV28 and TRBJ1-2, with 9 bases matching TRBD1. CDR3 in amino acids: CASSLHRGRGGYTF. DNA for the CDR3: TGTGCCAGCAGTTTACACAGGGGGCGGGGTGGCTACACCTTC.